This T cell receptor beta chain came from a study of blood T cells in healthy people across ages. Using a J-beta primer mix together with a sample-barcoded 5' primer, a second PCR was run for roughly 7 to 11 cycles. Individual samples furnished no less than 2.5 million CDR3-containing paired-end reads apiece. MiXCR, applied by TCRdb to the 5' RACE reads, yields one record per CDR3 protein. Altogether around 970,000 distinct CDR3 sequences are present, roughly half being singletons, with the ten largest covering about a fifth. Broader study findings: Per million T cells, the diversity of TCR beta decreased roughly linearly as age advanced. Strong correlation linked observed beta diversity and percent naive T cells. A conclusive naive versus antigen-experienced comparison was prevented by the unsorted PBMCs.

Germline CDR1 is MGHDK and CDR2 is SYGVNS. The CDR3 runs to 14 residues. V lost 5 bases to trimming and J lost 8 bases; unmatched junction nucleotides: 11. This clonotype occurred a few times. As yet, its antigen is unknown. The J gene is TRBJ1-2, the V gene TRBV25-1; 7 positions match TRBD1. This receptor was identified in a woman in her sixties in good health. Material: blood. The CDR3 coding sequence is TGTGCCAGCAGTACTTCCGGGACAGAGGTCGGCTACACCTTC. This sequence encodes CASSTSGTEVGYTF.